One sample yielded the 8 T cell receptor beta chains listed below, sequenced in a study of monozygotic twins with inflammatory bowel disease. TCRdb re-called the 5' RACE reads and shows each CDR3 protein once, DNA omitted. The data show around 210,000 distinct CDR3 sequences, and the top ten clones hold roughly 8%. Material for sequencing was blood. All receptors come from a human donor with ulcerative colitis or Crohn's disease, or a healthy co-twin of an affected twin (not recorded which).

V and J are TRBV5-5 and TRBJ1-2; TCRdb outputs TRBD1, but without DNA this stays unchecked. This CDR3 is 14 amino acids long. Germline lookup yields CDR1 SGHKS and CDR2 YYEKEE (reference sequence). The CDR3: CASSPLDSAYGYTF.

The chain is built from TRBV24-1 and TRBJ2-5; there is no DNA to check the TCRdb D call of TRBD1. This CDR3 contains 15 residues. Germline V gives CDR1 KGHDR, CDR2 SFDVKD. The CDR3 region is CATSDPDSHQETQYF.

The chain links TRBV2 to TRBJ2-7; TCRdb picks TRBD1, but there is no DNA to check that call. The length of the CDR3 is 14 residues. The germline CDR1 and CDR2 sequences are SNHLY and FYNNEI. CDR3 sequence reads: CASSAGLDSREQYF.

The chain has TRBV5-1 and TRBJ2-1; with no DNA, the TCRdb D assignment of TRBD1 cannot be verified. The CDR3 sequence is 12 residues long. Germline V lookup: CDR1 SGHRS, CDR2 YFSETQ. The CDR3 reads CASSSQTGTKFF.

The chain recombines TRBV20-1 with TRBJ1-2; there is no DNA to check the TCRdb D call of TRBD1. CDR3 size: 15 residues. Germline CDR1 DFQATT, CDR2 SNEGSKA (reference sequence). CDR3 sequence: CSARPDRNKNYGYTF.

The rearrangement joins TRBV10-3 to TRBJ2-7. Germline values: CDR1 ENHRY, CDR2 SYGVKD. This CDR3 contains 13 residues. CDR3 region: CAIRDGNVYEQYF.

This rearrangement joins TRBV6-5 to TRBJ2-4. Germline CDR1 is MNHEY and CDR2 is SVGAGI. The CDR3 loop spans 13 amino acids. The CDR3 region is CASSTGEQNIQYF.

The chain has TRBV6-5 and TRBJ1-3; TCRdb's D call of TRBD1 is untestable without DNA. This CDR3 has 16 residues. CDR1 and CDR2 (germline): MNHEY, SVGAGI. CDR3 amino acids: CASSYSQTTVRNTIYF.